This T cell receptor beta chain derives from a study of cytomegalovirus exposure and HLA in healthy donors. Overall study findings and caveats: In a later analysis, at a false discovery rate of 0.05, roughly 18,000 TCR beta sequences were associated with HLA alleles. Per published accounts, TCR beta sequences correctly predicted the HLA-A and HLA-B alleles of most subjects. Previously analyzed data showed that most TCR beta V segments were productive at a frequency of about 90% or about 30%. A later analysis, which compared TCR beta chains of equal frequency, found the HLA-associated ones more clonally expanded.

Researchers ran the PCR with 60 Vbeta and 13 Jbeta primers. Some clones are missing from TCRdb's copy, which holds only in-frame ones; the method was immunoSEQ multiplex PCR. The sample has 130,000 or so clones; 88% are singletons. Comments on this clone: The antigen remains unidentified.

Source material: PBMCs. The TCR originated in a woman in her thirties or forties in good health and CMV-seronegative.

The DNA of the CDR3 is TGCGCCAGCAGCCATGTAGGGGGCGCATTTGGAAACACCATATATTTT. This sequence encodes CASSHVGGAFGNTIYF. The rearrangement uses TRBV4-3 and TRBJ1-3; TRBD1 matches 7 bases. J gave up 3 bases and V 3 bases, and 8 bases lay outside the gene matches. CDR1 and CDR2 (germline): LGHNA, YSLEER. The CDR3 covers 16 residues.